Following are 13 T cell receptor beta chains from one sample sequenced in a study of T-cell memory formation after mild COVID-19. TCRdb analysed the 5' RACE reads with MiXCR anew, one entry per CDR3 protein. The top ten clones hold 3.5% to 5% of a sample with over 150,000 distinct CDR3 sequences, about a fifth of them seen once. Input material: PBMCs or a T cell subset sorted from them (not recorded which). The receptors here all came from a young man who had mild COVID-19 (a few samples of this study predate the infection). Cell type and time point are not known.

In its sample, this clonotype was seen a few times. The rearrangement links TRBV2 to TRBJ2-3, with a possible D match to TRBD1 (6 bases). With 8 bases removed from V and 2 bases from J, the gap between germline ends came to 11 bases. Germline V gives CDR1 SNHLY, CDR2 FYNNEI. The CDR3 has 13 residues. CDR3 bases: TGTGCCAGCGACAGACAGGTCACAGATACGCAGTATTTT. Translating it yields CASDRQVTDTQYF.

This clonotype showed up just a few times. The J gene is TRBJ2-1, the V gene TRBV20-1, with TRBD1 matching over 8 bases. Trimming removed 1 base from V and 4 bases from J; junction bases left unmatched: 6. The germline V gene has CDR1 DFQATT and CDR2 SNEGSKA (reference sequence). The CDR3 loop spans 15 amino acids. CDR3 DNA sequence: TGCAGTGCTAGAGGTAGGACAGGGCCATACAATGAGCAGTTCTTC. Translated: CSARGRTGPYNEQFF.

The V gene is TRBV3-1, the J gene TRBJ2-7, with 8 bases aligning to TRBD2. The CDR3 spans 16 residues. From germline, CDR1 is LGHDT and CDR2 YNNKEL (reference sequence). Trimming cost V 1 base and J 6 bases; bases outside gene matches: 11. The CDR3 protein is CASSQGTGGAVPEQYF. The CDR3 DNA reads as TGTGCCAGCAGCCAAGGGACGGGGGGGGCCGTCCCCGAGCAGTACTTC.

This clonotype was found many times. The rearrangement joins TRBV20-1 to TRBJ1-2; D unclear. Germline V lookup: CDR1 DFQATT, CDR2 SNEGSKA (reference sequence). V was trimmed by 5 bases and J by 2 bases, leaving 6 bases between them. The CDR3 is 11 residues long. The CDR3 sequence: CSAAQNYGYTF. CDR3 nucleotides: TGCAGTGCTGCCCAAAACTATGGCTACACCTTC.

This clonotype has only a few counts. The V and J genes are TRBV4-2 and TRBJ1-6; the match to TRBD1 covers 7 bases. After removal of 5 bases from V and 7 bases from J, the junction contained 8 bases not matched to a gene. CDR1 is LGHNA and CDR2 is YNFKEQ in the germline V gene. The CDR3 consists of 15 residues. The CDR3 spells CASSTRDSRNSPLHF. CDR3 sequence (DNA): TGTGCCAGCAGCACTCGGGACAGCCGAAATTCACCCCTCCACTTT.

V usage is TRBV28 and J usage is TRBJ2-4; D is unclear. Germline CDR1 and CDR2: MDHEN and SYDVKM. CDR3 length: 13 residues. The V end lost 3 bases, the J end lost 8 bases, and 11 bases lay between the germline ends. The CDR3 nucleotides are TGTGCCAGCAGTTTCCAGCTTCGGGACATTCAGTACTTC. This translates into CASSFQLRDIQYF.

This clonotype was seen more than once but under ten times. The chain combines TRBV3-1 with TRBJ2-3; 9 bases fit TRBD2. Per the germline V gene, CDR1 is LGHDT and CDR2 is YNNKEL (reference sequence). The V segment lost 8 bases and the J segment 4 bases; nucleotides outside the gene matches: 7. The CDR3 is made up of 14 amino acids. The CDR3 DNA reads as TGTGCCAGCGGTTTGACTAGCGGTGCAGATACGCAGTATTTT. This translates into CASGLTSGADTQYF.

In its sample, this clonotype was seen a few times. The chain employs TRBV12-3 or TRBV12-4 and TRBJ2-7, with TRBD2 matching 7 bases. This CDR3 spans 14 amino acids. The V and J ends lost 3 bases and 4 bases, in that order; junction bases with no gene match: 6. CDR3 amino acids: CASSFWGGIYEQYF. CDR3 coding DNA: TGTGCCAGCAGTTTTTGGGGGGGGATTTACGAGCAGTACTTC.

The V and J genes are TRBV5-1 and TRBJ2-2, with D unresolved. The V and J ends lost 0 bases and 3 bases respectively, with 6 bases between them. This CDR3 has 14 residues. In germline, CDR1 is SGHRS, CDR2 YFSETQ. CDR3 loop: CASSLDRHTGELFF. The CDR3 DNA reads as TGCGCCAGCAGCTTGGACCGGCACACCGGGGAGCTGTTTTTT. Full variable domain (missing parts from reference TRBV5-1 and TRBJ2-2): KAGVTQTPRYLIKTRGQQVTLSCSPISGHRSVSWYQQTPGQGLQFLFEYFSETQRNKGNFPGRFSGRQFSNSRSEMNVSTLELGDSALYLCASSLDRHTGELFFGEGSRLTVL.

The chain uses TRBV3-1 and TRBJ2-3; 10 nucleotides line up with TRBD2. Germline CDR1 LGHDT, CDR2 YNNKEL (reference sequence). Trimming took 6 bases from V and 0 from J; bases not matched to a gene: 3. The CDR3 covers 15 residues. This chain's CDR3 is CASRKRGGSTDTQYF. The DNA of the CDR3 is TGTGCCAGCAGAAAGCGGGGGGGTAGCACAGATACGCAGTATTTT.

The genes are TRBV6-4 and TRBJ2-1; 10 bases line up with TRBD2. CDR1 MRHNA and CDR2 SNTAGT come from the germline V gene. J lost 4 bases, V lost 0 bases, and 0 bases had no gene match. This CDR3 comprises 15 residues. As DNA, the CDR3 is TGTGCCAGCAGTGACTCAGCGGGGGGGTACAATGAGCAGTTCTTC. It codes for CASSDSAGGYNEQFF.

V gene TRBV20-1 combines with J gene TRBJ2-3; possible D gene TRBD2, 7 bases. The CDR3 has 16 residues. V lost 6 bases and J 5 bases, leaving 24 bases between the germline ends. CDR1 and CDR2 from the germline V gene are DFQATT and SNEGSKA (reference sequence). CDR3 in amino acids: CSASGTTGGGEDTQYF. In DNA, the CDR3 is TGCAGTGCAAGCGGGACTACAGGAGGGGGGGAAGATACGCAGTATTTT.

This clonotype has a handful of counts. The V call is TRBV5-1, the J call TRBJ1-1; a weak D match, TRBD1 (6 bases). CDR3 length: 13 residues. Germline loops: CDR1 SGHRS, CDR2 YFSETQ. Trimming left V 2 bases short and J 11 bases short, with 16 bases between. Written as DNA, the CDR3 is TGCGCCAGCAGCTTAAAATTGGACAGTAAGGCTTTCTTT. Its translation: CASSLKLDSKAFF. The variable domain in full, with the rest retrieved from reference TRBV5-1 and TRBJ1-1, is KAGVTQTPRYLIKTRGQQVTLSCSPISGHRSVSWYQQTPGQGLQFLFEYFSETQRNKGNFPGRFSGRQFSNSRSEMNVSTLELGDSALYLCASSLKLDSKAFFGQGTRLTVV.